This T cell receptor beta chain was profiled in a study of blood T cell repertoires in COVID-19. Overall study: The study drew acute and convalescent COVID-19 samples from the United States, Italy and Spain. PBMCs, B-cell-depleted T cells, or T cells provided the cDNA or gDNA that made up the material.

This clone was detected once. CDR1 and CDR2 from the germline V gene are MNHNY and SVGAGI (reference sequence). Trimming took 4 bases from V and 1 from J; bases not matched to a gene: 4. The CDR3 loop spans 15 amino acids. Original processing notes: The authors estimated nucleated cell counts from reference gene primer amplification. TCRdb keeps only in-frame clones here, not all; method: immunoSEQ multiplex PCR. Clone size and V and J calls were adopted from that table, with D and trimming inferred from the DNA. In the table there are fewer than 130,000 clones, 85% to 90% of which are singletons. The chain is built from TRBV6-6 and TRBJ2-4; 7 positions agree with TRBD1. The receptor was derived from a woman aged 80 or older with acute or convalescent COVID-19. Input material: peripheral blood. CDR3 DNA: TGTGCCAGCAGTTTCGACAGGGTTGCCAAAAACATTCAGTACTTC. Amino acid sequence: CASSFDRVAKNIQYF.